Below are 7 T cell receptor beta chains sequenced from a single sample in a study of regulatory T cells in long-lasting Graves disease. According to the study, TCR beta libraries were built with iRepertoire HTBI primers and CDR3-region Arm-PCR. TCRdb itself ran the multiplex PCR reads through MiXCR, one entry per CDR3 protein. The sample has around 430,000 distinct CDR3 sequences; approximately 22% are singletons. Time point described: persistent/refractory GD, antithyroid drugs over 5 years with positive TRAb. From PBMCs, RNA was extracted and then used to make the TCR library. Sequencing used peripheral blood mononuclear cells (PBMCs), obtained when the disease was refractory, from a patient treated with antithyroid drugs. The receptors originated from a female donor with Graves disease.

To note about this clonotype: This likely traces to a read error, being one base from a far larger clone. The CDR3 loop reads CASSRDSNGHTF. CDR3 in DNA: TGTGCCAGCAGCAGGGACAGCAATGGCCACACCTTC. The V and J genes are TRBV12-3 or TRBV12-4 and TRBJ2-4; TRBD1 agrees at 7 bases. CDR3 length: 12 amino acids.

As for this clonotype: A much larger clone lies a single base off, so this may be a read error. The CDR3 DNA sequence: TGTGCCAGCAGGGACGGTGGACGAAATGAAAAACTGTTTTTT. Amino acid sequence: CASRDGGRNEKLFF. The gene calls are TRBV6-1 and TRBJ1-4; D call uncertain. The ends were cut back, 6 bases at V and 5 bases at J, with 13 bases in the middle. This CDR3 comprises 14 residues. Germline V lookup: CDR1 MNHNS, CDR2 SASEGT.

This clonotype has a handful of counts. This rearrangement joins TRBV28 to TRBJ2-3; no clear D gene. Germline assignment: CDR1 MDHEN and CDR2 SYDVKM. Trimming left V 5 bases short and J 1 base short, with 13 bases between. This CDR3 has 15 amino acids. The CDR3 DNA sequence: TGTGCCAGCAGTCTTATCTACATGGGCACAGATACGCAGTATTTT. This encodes CASSLIYMGTDTQYF. Together with reference TRBV28 and TRBJ2-3, the CDR3 gives the full variable domain: DVKVTQSSRYLVKRTGEKVFLECVQDMDHENMFWYRQDPGLGLRLIYFSYDVKMKEKGDIPEGYSVSREKKERFSLILESASTNQTSMYLCASSLIYMGTDTQYFGPGTRLTVL.

This clonotype has a count of ten or more. The chain recombines TRBV28 with TRBJ1-2; the D is unclear. The CDR3 is 18 amino acids. Trimming took off 4 bases at V and 5 bases at J, with 26 bases between the two ends. Per germline, CDR1 MDHEN and CDR2 SYDVKM. The DNA of the CDR3 is TGTGCCAGCAGTTCCACCGGGCCACCTATTTCTCTGGTATATGGCTACACCTTC. Protein: CASSSTGPPISLVYGYTF.

Notes on this clonotype: This may come from a read error, since a much larger clone is one base off. The chain carries TRBV24-1 and TRBJ2-1; 10 bases fit TRBD2. Germline CDR1 KGHDR, CDR2 SFDVKD. The CDR3 has 15 residues. V lost 10 bases and J lost 9; bases outside the gene matches: 14. This CDR3 reads CATSLAGAARSEQFF. Written as DNA, the CDR3 is TGTGCCACTAGTCTAGCGGGGGCCGCCCGGAGTGAGCAGTTCTTC.

This clonotype was observed a handful of times. The V call is TRBV5-1, the J call TRBJ1-5, with D maybe TRBD1 (5 bases). Germline V CDR1 and CDR2: SGHRS, YFSETQ. The CDR3 length is 13 residues. V was shortened by 5 bases and J by 5 bases, with 11 bases between the two germline ends. DNA of the CDR3: TGCGCCAGCAGGGACACCAGTGATCAGCCCCAGCATTTT. This sequence encodes CASRDTSDQPQHF.

The gene calls are TRBV20-1 and TRBJ2-2; no firm D call. CDR1 is DFQATT and CDR2 is SNEGSKA in the germline V gene (reference sequence). CDR3 size: 13 residues. CDR3 nucleotide sequence: TGCGCCCGAATGGCCCCGAACACCGGGGAGCTGTTTTTT. This sequence encodes CARMAPNTGELFF.